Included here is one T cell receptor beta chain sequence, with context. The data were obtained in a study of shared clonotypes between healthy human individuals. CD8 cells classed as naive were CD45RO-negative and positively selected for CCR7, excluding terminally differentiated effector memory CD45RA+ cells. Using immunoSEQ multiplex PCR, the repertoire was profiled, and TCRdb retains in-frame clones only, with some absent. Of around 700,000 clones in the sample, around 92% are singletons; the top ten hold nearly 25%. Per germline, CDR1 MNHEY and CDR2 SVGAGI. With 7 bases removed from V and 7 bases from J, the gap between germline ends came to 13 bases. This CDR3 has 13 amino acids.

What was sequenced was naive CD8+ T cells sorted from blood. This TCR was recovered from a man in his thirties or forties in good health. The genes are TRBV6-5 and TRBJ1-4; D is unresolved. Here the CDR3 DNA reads TGTGCCAGCATCCCTTTTCACTGTGAAAAACTGTTTTTT. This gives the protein CASIPFHCEKLFF.